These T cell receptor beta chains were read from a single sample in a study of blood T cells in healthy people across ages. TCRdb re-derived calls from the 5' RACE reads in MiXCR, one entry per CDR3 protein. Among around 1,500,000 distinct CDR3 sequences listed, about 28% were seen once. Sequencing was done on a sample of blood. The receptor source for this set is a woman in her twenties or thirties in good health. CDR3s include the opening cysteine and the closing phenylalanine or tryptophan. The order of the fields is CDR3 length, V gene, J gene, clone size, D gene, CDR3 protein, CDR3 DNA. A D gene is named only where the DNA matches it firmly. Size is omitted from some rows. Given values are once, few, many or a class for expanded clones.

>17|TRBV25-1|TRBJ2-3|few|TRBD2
CASSDPTSGSPTDTQYF
TGTGCCAGCAGTGACCCCACTAGCGGGAGTCCCACAGATACGCAGTATTTT
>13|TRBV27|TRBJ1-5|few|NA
CASSQKSNQPQHF
TGTGCCAGCAGTCAGAAAAGCAATCAGCCCCAGCATTTT
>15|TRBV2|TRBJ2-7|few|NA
CASSERGRISYEQYF
TGTGCCAGCAGTGAGAGGGGGAGGATAAGCTACGAGCAGTACTTC
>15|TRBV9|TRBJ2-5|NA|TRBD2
CASSVEVGGGETQYF
TGTGCCAGCAGCGTAGAGGTCGGGGGAGGGGAGACCCAGTACTTC
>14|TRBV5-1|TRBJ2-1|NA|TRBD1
CASSLGTGCNEQFF
TGCGCCAGCAGCTTGGGGACAGGGTGCAATGAGCAGTTCTTC
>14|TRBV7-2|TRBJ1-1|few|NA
CASSSGLTNTEAFF
TGTGCCAGCAGCTCGGGACTGACGAACACTGAAGCTTTCTTT
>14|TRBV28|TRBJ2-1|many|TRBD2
CASSPTGLAGEQFF
TGTGCCAGCAGTCCCACGGGACTAGCGGGGGAGCAGTTCTTC
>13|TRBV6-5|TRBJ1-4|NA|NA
CASSYEGNQKLFF
TGTGCCAGCAGTTACGAAGGGAACCAAAAACTGTTTTTT
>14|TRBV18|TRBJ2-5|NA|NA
CASRETGTLETQYF
TGTGCCAGCCGAGAGACAGGGACTCTGGAGACCCAGTACTTC
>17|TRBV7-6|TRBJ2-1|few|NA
CASSQNPPGAGYNEQFF
TGTGCCAGCAGCCAAAACCCCCCCGGAGCGGGCTACAATGAGCAGTTCTTC
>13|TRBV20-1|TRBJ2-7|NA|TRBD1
CSARLQGSYEQYF
TGCAGTGCTAGGTTACAGGGGTCCTACGAGCAGTACTTC
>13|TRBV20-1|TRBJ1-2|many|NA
CSARDSTNYGYTF
TGCAGTGCTAGGGACAGTACTAACTATGGCTACACCTTC
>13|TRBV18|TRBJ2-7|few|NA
CASSPPERGEQYF
TGTGCCAGCTCCCCCCCCGAGAGGGGCGAGCAGTACTTC
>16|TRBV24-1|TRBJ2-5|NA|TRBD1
CATSDLGQGRGETQYF
TGTGCCACCAGTGACCTGGGACAGGGGAGAGGAGAGACCCAGTACTTC
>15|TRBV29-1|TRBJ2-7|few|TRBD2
CSVGGTSGGRDEQYF
TGCAGCGTTGGGGGGACTAGCGGGGGACGGGACGAGCAGTACTTC
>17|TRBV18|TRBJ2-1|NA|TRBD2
CASSPRSPGGAGNEQFF
TGTGCCAGCTCACCCCGCAGTCCCGGGGGGGCAGGCAATGAGCAGTTCTTC
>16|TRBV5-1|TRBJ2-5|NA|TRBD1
CASSRLAGTGEGTQYF
TGCGCCAGCAGCCGCTTAGCCGGGACAGGAGAGGGGACCCAGTACTTC
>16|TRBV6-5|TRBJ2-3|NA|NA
CASSYSRDSATDTQYF
TGTGCCAGCAGTTACTCGAGGGACTCTGCCACAGATACGCAGTATTTT
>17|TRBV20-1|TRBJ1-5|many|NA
CSARDPRARAPNQPQHF
TGCAGTGCTAGAGATCCCCGGGCACGAGCCCCCAATCAGCCCCAGCATTTT
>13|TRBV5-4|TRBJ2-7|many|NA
CASSRGMSYEQYF
TGTGCCAGCAGCCGGGGTATGTCCTACGAGCAGTACTTC
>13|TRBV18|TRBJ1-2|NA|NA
CASSPAEGREDTF
TGTGCCAGCTCACCAGCCGAGGGACGGGAAGACACCTTC
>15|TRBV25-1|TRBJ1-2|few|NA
CASSEPSGTNYGYTF
TGTGCCAGCAGTGAACCATCAGGGACTAACTATGGCTACACCTTC
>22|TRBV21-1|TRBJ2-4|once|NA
CASSTVPGQGADPTLAKNIQYF
TGTGCCAGCAGCACCGTCCCGGGACAGGGGGCCGACCCGACCCTAGCCAAAAACATTCAGTACTTC
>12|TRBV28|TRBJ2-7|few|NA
CASKRGRSEQYF
TGTGCCAGCAAAAGGGGGAGGTCCGAGCAGTACTTC
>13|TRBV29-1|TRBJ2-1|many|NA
CSVEDLAGNEQFF
TGCAGCGTTGAAGATCTGGCGGGTAATGAGCAGTTCTTC
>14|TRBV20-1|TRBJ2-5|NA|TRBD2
CSATGLAAQETQYF
TGCAGTGCGACGGGACTAGCGGCCCAAGAGACCCAGTACTTC
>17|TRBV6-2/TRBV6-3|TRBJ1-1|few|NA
CASSYSFDRATGPEAFF
TGTGCCAGCAGTTACTCGTTTGACCGGGCCACAGGACCGGAGGCTTTCTTT
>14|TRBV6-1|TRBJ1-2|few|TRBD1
CASPSGTGYYGYTF
TGTGCCTCTCCTTCTGGGACAGGGTACTATGGCTACACCTTC
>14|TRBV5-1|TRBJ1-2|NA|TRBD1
CASSLAEGAEGYTF
TGCGCCAGCAGCTTGGCCGAGGGGGCAGAGGGCTACACCTTC
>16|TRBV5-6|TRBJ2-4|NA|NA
CASSFRSQTIKNIQYF
TGTGCCAGCAGCTTCCGGTCCCAGACCATCAAAAACATTCAGTACTTC
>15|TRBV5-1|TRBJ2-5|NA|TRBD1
CASSKLQGAWETQYF
TGCGCCAGCAGCAAATTACAGGGGGCATGGGAGACCCAGTACTTC
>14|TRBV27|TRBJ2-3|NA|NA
CATLGGAGSDTRYF
TGTGCCACCTTAGGGGGGGCCGGTTCAGATACGCGGTATTTT
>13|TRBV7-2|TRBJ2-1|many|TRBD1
CASSSGQGDEQFF
TGTGCCAGCAGCTCAGGACAGGGGGATGAGCAGTTCTTC
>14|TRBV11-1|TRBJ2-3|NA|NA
CASSCRKGALSQYF
TGTGCCAGCAGCTGCCGGAAAGGGGCCTTATCGCAGTATTTT
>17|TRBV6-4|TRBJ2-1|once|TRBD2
CARSLLAGGRPCNEQFF
TGTGCCAGGTCGCTTCTAGCGGGGGGCCGACCCTGCAATGAGCAGTTCTTC
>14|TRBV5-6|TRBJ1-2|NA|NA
CASSFRGYRYGYTF
TGTGCCAGCAGCTTCCGGGGGTATCGATATGGCTACACCTTC
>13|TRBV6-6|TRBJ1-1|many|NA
CASSPTRNTEAFF
TGTGCCAGCAGTCCGACCCGGAACACTGAAGCTTTCTTT